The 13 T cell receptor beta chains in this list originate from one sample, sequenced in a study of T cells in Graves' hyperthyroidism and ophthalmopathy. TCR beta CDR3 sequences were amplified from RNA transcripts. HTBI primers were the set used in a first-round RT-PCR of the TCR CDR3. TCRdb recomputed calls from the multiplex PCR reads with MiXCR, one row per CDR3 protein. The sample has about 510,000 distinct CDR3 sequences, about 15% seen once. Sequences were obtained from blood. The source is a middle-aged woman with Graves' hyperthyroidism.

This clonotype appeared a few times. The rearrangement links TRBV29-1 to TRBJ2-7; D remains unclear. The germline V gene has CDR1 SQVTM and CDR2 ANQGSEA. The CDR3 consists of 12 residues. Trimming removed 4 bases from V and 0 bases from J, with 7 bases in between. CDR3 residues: CSVAYSSYEQYF. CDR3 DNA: TGCAGCGTTGCGTACAGCTCCTACGAGCAGTACTTC.

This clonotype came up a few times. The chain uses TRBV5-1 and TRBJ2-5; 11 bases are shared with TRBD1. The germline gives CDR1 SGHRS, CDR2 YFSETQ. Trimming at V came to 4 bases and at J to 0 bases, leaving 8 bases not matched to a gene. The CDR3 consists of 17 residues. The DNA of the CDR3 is TGCGCCAGCAGCCCCCACGGGACAGGGGGGTACCAAGAGACCCAGTACTTC. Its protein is CASSPHGTGGYQETQYF.

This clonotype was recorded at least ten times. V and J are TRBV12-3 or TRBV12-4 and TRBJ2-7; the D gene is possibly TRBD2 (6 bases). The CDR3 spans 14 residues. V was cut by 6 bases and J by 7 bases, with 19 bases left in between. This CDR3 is CASRSGLGGQEQYF. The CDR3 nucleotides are TGTGCCAGCAGGTCAGGACTCGGGGGTCAAGAGCAGTACTTC.

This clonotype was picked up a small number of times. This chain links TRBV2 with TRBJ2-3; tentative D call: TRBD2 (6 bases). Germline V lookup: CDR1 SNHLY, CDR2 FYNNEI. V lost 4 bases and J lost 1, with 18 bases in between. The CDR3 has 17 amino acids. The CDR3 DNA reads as TGTGCCAGCAGTGCTCTAACCCGCAGGGAGGGCACAGATACGCAGTATTTT. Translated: CASSALTRREGTDTQYF.

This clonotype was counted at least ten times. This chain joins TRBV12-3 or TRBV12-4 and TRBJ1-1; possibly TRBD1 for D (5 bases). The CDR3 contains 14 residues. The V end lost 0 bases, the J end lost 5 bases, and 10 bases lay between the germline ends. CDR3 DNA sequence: TGTGCCAGCAGTTTAGCAGGGGCGAGGACTGAAGCTTTCTTT. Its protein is CASSLAGARTEAFF.

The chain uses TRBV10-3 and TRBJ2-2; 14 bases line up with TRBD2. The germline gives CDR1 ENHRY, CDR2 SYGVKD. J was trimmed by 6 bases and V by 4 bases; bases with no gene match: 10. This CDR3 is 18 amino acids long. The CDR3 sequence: CAISGITGTSGSPGELFF. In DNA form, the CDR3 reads TGTGCCATCAGTGGAATAACCGGGACTAGCGGGAGTCCCGGGGAGCTGTTTTTT.

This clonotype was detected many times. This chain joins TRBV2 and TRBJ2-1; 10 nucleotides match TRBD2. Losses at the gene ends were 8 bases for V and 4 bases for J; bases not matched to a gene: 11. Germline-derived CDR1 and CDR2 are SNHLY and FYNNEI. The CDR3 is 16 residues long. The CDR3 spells CASARLLTSGYNEQFF. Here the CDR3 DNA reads TGTGCCAGCGCCCGCCTGTTGACTAGCGGGTACAATGAGCAGTTCTTC.

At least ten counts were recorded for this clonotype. The CDR3 sequence: CASSTGEKNTEAFF. The CDR3, as DNA: TGCGCCAGCAGCACCGGGGAGAAGAACACTGAAGCTTTCTTT. The rearrangement links TRBV5-1 to TRBJ1-1; D is unclear. The CDR3 consists of 14 residues. Germline values: CDR1 SGHRS, CDR2 YFSETQ. Deletions cut 4 bases from V and 1 base from J, with 11 bases between.

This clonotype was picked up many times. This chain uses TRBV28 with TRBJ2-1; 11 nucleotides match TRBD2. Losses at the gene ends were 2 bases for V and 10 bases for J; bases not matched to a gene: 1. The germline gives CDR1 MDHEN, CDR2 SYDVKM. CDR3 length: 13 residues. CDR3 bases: TGTGCCAGCAGTTTACGGACTAGCGGGGAGCAGTTCTTC. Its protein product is CASSLRTSGEQFF.

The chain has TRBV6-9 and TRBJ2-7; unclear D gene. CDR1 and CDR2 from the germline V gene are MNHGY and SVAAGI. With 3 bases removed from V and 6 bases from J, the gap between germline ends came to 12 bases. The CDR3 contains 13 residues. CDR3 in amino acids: CASSYSKGFEQYF. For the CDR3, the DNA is TGTGCCAGCAGTTACTCGAAAGGGTTCGAGCAGTACTTC.

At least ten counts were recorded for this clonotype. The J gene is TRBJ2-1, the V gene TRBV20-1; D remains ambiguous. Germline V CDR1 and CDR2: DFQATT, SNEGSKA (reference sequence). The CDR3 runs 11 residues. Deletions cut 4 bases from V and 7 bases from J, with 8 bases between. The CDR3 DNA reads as TGCAGTGCTACTAGGTGGAATGAGCAGTTCTTC. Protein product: CSATRWNEQFF.

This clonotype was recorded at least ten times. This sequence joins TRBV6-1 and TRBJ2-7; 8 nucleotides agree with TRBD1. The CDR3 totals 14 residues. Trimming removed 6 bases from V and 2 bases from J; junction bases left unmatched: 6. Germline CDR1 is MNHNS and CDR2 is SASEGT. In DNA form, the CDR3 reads TGTGCCAGCAGGAGACAGGGGTATCCCTACGAGCAGTACTTC. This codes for CASRRQGYPYEQYF.

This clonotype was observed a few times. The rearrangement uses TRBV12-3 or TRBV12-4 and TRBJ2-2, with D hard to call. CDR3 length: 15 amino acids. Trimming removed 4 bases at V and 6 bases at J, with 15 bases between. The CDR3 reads CASSSGPSSSGELFF. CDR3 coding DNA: TGTGCCAGCAGTTCAGGACCTTCCTCTTCCGGGGAGCTGTTTTTT.